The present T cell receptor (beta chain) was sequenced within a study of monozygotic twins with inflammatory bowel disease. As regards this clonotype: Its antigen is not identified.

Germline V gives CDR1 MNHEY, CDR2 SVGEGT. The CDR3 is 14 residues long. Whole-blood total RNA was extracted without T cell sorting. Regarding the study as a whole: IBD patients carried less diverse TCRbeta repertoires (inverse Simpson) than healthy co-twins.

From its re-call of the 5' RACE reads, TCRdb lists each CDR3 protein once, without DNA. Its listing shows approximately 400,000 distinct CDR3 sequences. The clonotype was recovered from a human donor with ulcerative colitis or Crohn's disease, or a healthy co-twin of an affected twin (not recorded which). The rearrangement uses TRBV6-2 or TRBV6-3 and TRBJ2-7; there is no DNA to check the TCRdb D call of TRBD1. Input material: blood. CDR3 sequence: CASSSLQGSYEQYF.